These T cell receptor beta chains were read from a single sample in a study of T-cell reconstitution after alpha-beta-depleted transplantation in children. TCRdb processed the PCR reads anew with MiXCR; each CDR3 protein has one entry. This sample yields 70,000 to 95,000 distinct CDR3 sequences, of which 15% to 19% are seen a single time; around a fifth belongs to the top ten. The material sequenced was PBMCs, mostly from graft donor cells, taken 180 days after TCRalphabeta/CD19-depleted stem cell transplant. Receptor source: a male patient aged 2 to 9 who had a stem cell transplant for acute lymphoblastic leukemia, so the T cells may come from the graft donor. CDR3s include the opening cysteine and the closing phenylalanine or tryptophan. The D gene is left open where the match is weak. For some rows the clone size is stated as once, few or many, or as a class when expanded; others skip it.

size	V	D	J	DNA	CDR3
few	TRBV6-2/TRBV6-3	NA	TRBJ2-7	TGTGCCAGCAGTACCCCGACAGGAACCTACGAGCAGTACTTC	CASSTPTGTYEQYF
few	TRBV28	NA	TRBJ2-2	TGTGCCAGCAGAAACGGGGGTACCGGGGAGCTGTTTTTT	CASRNGGTGELFF
NA	TRBV19	TRBD1	TRBJ1-5	TGTGCCAGTAGTACGAATAACAGGGGAGGGGAGCCCCAGCATTTT	CASSTNNRGGEPQHF
few	TRBV5-1	TRBD1	TRBJ1-2	TGCGCCAGCAGCTTGGGCCCAGGGGGCGAATCTGGCTACACCTTC	CASSLGPGGESGYTF
NA	TRBV7-9	TRBD1	TRBJ2-6	TGTGCCGCGAGGGACAGGGGTTCTGGGGCCAACGTCCTGACTTTC	CAARDRGSGANVLTF
NA	TRBV7-9	TRBD1	TRBJ2-5	TGTGCCAGCAGCGCCCGACAGGGGATTGGTCTGGAGACCCAGTACTTC	CASSARQGIGLETQYF
many	TRBV7-2	NA	TRBJ2-7	TGTGCCAGCAGCTGGTCCCGGGCAGGGTCCGAGCAGTACTTC	CASSWSRAGSEQYF
many	TRBV12-3/TRBV12-4	NA	TRBJ2-7	TGTGCCAGCAGTCCCGCTCGACGGAGTGCCTACGAGCAGTACTTC	CASSPARRSAYEQYF
few	TRBV5-6	NA	TRBJ2-2	TGTGCCAGCAACAATGAGCTTTACACCGGGGAGCTGTTTTTT	CASNNELYTGELFF
few	TRBV12-3/TRBV12-4	TRBD2	TRBJ2-5	TGTGCCAGCAGTCTCGGGACTAGCGGGCAAGAGACCCAGTACTTC	CASSLGTSGQETQYF
many	TRBV5-4	NA	TRBJ2-1	TGTGCCAGCAGCTTCGGCCGGGCGTTTGATGAGCAGTTCTTC	CASSFGRAFDEQFF
NA	TRBV18	NA	TRBJ2-5	TGTGCCAGCTCACCATCGGGAGAGACCCAGTACTTC	CASSPSGETQYF
NA	TRBV7-2	TRBD2	TRBJ2-3	TGTGCCAGCAGCCAACAGCGGGGGGGCGGGACAGATACGCAGTATTTT	CASSQQRGGGTDTQYF
NA	TRBV5-4	TRBD2	TRBJ2-5	TGTGCCAGCAGCTTCCTAGCGGGGGGGCCTAAGGAGACCCAGTACTTC	CASSFLAGGPKETQYF
few	TRBV2	NA	TRBJ2-5	TGTGCCAGCAGACAGGGCGGGGAGACCCAGTACTTC	CASRQGGETQYF
NA	TRBV29-1	TRBD2	TRBJ2-1	TGCAGCGGGGCGGGAGGCTCCTACAATGAGCAGTTCTTC	CSGAGGSYNEQFF
NA	TRBV6-2/TRBV6-3	NA	TRBJ2-7	TGTGCCAGCAGTTTAACTCGGGCCTACGAGCAGTACTTC	CASSLTRAYEQYF
many	TRBV5-7	NA	TRBJ2-7	TGTGCCAGCAGCTTGGTGCGCATCTCCTACGAGCAGTACTTC	CASSLVRISYEQYF
NA	TRBV7-2	NA	TRBJ2-7	TGTGCCAGCAGCTTTATCGGCGGGACGCAAAGGTACGAGCAGTACTTC	CASSFIGGTQRYEQYF
NA	TRBV12-3/TRBV12-4	NA	TRBJ2-1	TGTGCCAGCAGTTTTTCCGGGAGAATGTACAATGAGCAGTTCTTC	CASSFSGRMYNEQFF
many	TRBV5-1	NA	TRBJ2-2	TGCGCCAGCAGCTTGGTCAGGAACACCGGGGAGCTGTTTTTT	CASSLVRNTGELFF
NA	TRBV6-5	NA	TRBJ2-5	TGTGCCAGCAGTTACGAAGAGACCCAGTACTTC	CASSYEETQYF
few	TRBV6-1	NA	TRBJ1-3	TGTGCCAGCAGTGAGGGGGGCCGCTCTGGAAACACCATATATTTT	CASSEGGRSGNTIYF
NA	TRBV7-6	NA	TRBJ2-7	TGTGCCAGCAGCATTACAGCGTTCTCCTACGAGCAGTACTTC	CASSITAFSYEQYF
few	TRBV7-2	NA	TRBJ1-6	TGTGCCAGCAGCGCTAGCCGCAGTAATTCACCCCTCCACTTT	CASSASRSNSPLHF
many	TRBV29-1	TRBD2	TRBJ2-1	TGCAGCGCCGGACTAGCGGGCGTCTACAATGAGCAGTTCTTC	CSAGLAGVYNEQFF